Following are 28 T cell receptor beta chains from one sample sequenced in a study of blood T cell repertoires in COVID-19. Sequencing used immunoSEQ multiplex PCR; TCRdb keeps in-frame clones, though not all of them. Counted here are under 45,000 clones, approximately 88% occurring once; the ten biggest clones make up roughly a tenth. The sequenced material came from peripheral blood. All receptors derive from a human donor in a cohort sampled during active COVID-19.

This chain links TRBV28 with TRBJ1-4, with D perhaps TRBD1 (5 bases). With 2 bases removed from V and 0 bases from J, the gap between germline ends came to 10 bases. The CDR3 sequence is 16 residues long. The germline CDR1 and CDR2 sequences are MDHEN and SYDVKM. DNA of the CDR3: TGTGCCAGCAGTTTAAGGGGAAGTACAACTAATGAAAAACTGTTTTTT. Translating it yields CASSLRGSTTNEKLFF.

The CDR3 bases are TGTGCCTGGAGCCCGACAGGGGGGGATACGCAGTATTTT. Translated, it gives CAWSPTGGDTQYF. The V and J genes are TRBV30 and TRBJ2-3; 9 bases are shared with TRBD1. In germline, CDR1 is GTSNPN, CDR2 SVGIG (reference sequence). This CDR3 has 13 residues. Trimming cost V 3 bases and J 6 bases; bases outside gene matches: 4.

The V gene is TRBV7-2, the J gene TRBJ1-5, with 7 bases matching TRBD1. The junction had 3 bases not matched to a gene; V was cut back by 5 bases and J by 2 bases. Germline CDR1 SGHTA, CDR2 FQGNSA. The CDR3 has 14 amino acids. DNA of the CDR3: TGTGCCAGCAGCCGGACAGGCGGCAATCAGCCCCAGCATTTT. Its translation is CASSRTGGNQPQHF.

V is TRBV6-4 and J is TRBJ2-1; 7 bases map to TRBD2. The V segment lost 3 bases and the J segment 10 bases; nucleotides outside the gene matches: 12. The CDR3 totals 15 residues. Germline CDR1 MRHNA, CDR2 SNTAGT. In nucleotides, the CDR3 is TGTGCCAGCAGTGAGGGTTTGGCGGGAGCGGGGGAGCAGTTCTTC. It encodes CASSEGLAGAGEQFF.

The chain has TRBV19 and TRBJ1-5; 7 bases match TRBD1. The junction had 5 bases not matched to a gene; V was cut back by 3 bases and J by 6 bases. The CDR3 covers 14 residues. Germline CDR1 reads LNHDA; CDR2 reads SQIVND (reference sequence). The CDR3 loop is CASSILGGGQPQHF. CDR3 bases: TGTGCCAGTAGTATTTTAGGGGGCGGTCAGCCCCAGCATTTT.

The rearrangement uses TRBV2 and TRBJ2-5; TRBD2 might be the D (6 bases). V was clipped by 1 base and J by 1 base, with 13 bases between them. The V gene's germline CDR1 is SNHLY and CDR2 FYNNEI. This CDR3 is built from 16 residues. CDR3 coding DNA: TGTGCCAGCAGTGAAGGATGGCTAGCGATCCAAGAGACCCAGTACTTC. Residues: CASSEGWLAIQETQYF. Full variable domain (rest looked up from reference TRBV2 and TRBJ2-5): EPEVTQTPSHQVTQMGQEVILRCVPISNHLYFYWYRQILGQKVEFLVSFYNNEISEKSEIFDDQFSVERPDGSNFTLKIRSTKLEDSAMYFCASSEGWLAIQETQYFGPGTRLLVL.

There are a few counts of this clone. The chain has TRBV5-6 and TRBJ2-7; 8 bases are shared with TRBD1. V shed 4 bases, J shed 1 base, and the junction held 4 bases outside the gene matches. The CDR3 extends over 14 amino acids. From germline, CDR1 is SGHDT and CDR2 YYEEEE. The CDR3 DNA reads TGTGCCAGCAGCACGACAGGGGTATCCTACGAGCAGTACTTC. Its protein is CASSTTGVSYEQYF.

The chain employs TRBV5-5 and TRBJ1-4; 9 nucleotides match TRBD1. Germline assignment: CDR1 SGHKS and CDR2 YYEKEE (reference sequence). Trimming cost V 3 bases and J 6 bases; bases outside gene matches: 9. The CDR3 runs 16 residues. CDR3 sequence: CASSSPDRGWDEKLFF. The DNA for the CDR3 is TGTGCCAGCAGCTCCCCGGACAGGGGCTGGGATGAAAAACTGTTTTTT. Combining the CDR3 with reference TRBV5-5 and TRBJ1-4 gives the whole variable domain DAGVTQSPTHLIKTRGQQVTLRCSPISGHKSVSWYQQVLGQGPQFIFQYYEKEERGRGNFPDRFSARQFPNYSSELNVNALLLGDSALYLCASSSPDRGWDEKLFFGSGTQLSVL.

The gene calls are TRBV19 and TRBJ2-3; 7 nucleotides agree with TRBD1. Trimming took 5 bases from V and 1 from J; bases not matched to a gene: 6. CDR1 LNHDA and CDR2 SQIVND come from the germline V gene (reference sequence). The CDR3 is made up of 15 amino acids. The DNA of the CDR3 is TGTGCCAGTAGTCCGCAGGGGGTAGGCACAGATACGCAGTATTTT. Its translation is CASSPQGVGTDTQYF.

The V call is TRBV7-2, the J call TRBJ1-6; no firm D call. V lost 4 bases and J lost 7, with 14 bases in between. The CDR3 is 15 amino acids. The germline V gene has CDR1 SGHTA and CDR2 FQGNSA. The CDR3: CASSSARVGNSPLHF. DNA for the CDR3: TGTGCCAGCAGCTCTGCCCGGGTAGGCAATTCACCCCTCCACTTT. Using reference TRBV7-2 and TRBJ1-6 for the parts outside the CDR3, the full variable domain is GAGVSQSPSNKVTEKGKDVELRCDPISGHTALYWYRQSLGQGLEFLIYFQGNSAPDKSGLPSDRFSAERTGGSVSTLTIQRTQQEDSAVYLCASSSARVGNSPLHFGNGTRLTVT.

This clone is a singleton in its sample. The V call is TRBV11-2, the J call TRBJ2-2, with D possibly matching TRBD2 (5 bases). Trimming cost V 3 bases and J 5 bases, with 10 bases left between them. The germline gives CDR1 SGHAT, CDR2 FQNNGV. The CDR3 has 14 residues. The CDR3 here is CASSLERQTGELFF. The CDR3 nucleotides read TGTGCCAGCAGCTTGGAGCGGCAAACCGGGGAGCTGTTTTTT.

The chain combines TRBV6-5 with TRBJ1-5; the D gene is possibly TRBD1 (5 bases). CDR3 length: 14 residues. V was shortened by 2 bases and J by 5 bases, with 10 bases between the two germline ends. Germline loops: CDR1 MNHEY, CDR2 SVGAGI. The CDR3 DNA sequence: TGTGCCAGCAGTTACGGACACGGTGATCAGCCCCAGCATTTT. Translated: CASSYGHGDQPQHF.

The rearrangement uses TRBV7-9 and TRBJ1-2; no clear D. The germline V gene encodes CDR1 SEHNR and CDR2 FQNEAQ (reference sequence). This CDR3 comprises 15 residues. V was clipped by 4 bases and J by 0 bases, with 12 bases between them. As DNA, the CDR3 is TGTGCCAGCAGCTCAAGGGAGGTCTCTAACTATGGCTACACCTTC. Translated, it gives CASSSREVSNYGYTF.

V gene TRBV27 combines with J gene TRBJ2-3, with 8 positions matching TRBD1. Germline CDR1 MNHEY, CDR2 SMNVEV (reference sequence). V was clipped by 6 bases and J by 4 bases; unmatched bases: 9. The CDR3 runs 15 residues. CDR3 DNA: TGTGCCAGCAGCCTACAGGGGGACGCGGCAGATACGCAGTATTTT. Protein product: CASSLQGDAADTQYF.

CDR3 sequence: CASTQDRGNYNEQFF. Written as DNA, the CDR3 is TGTGCCAGCACCCAGGACAGGGGGAACTACAATGAGCAGTTCTTC. V usage is TRBV6-5 and J usage is TRBJ2-1; 10 bases are a match to TRBD1. This CDR3 spans 15 amino acids. Unmatched junction bases numbered 6, after V lost 7 bases and J lost 3 bases. Germline V gives CDR1 MNHEY, CDR2 SVGAGI.

The chain is built from TRBV30 and TRBJ1-1; D might be TRBD1 (5 bases). V dropped 0 bases and J dropped 3 bases, with 11 bases sitting between them. This CDR3 comprises 14 residues. The germline V gene encodes CDR1 GTSNPN and CDR2 SVGIG (reference sequence). CDR3 sequence reads: CAWSVRPGYTEAFF. The CDR3 DNA reads as TGTGCCTGGAGTGTACGGCCAGGGTACACTGAAGCTTTCTTT.

The chain links TRBV27 to TRBJ2-2; 9 bases line up with TRBD1. Germline lookup yields CDR1 MNHEY and CDR2 SMNVEV (reference sequence). The trim removed 5 bases at V and 7 bases at J, leaving 14 bases unmatched. The length of the CDR3 is 17 residues. The CDR3 sequence: CASSHRGRQLYNGELFF. CDR3 bases: TGTGCCAGCAGTCACAGGGGGCGACAACTCTATAACGGGGAGCTGTTTTTT.

The CDR3 sequence: CARFFLAFF. CDR3 DNA sequence: TGTGCCAGGTTTTTCTTAGCTTTCTTT. The gene calls are TRBV27 and TRBJ1-1; D not resolved. The germline V gene encodes CDR1 MNHEY and CDR2 SMNVEV (reference sequence). The V end was cut by 9 bases, the J end by 10 bases, with 9 bases between. The CDR3 loop spans 9 amino acids.

The rearrangement uses TRBV6-5 and TRBJ1-5; the D is unclear. This CDR3 has 12 amino acids. Germline values: CDR1 MNHEY, CDR2 SVGAGI. V lost 3 bases and J lost 4, with 4 bases in between. The CDR3 bases are TGTGCCAGCAGTTATCAGAATCAGCCCCAGCATTTT. Its protein product is CASSYQNQPQHF.

V and J are TRBV4-1 and TRBJ1-2; D gene unclear. CDR3 size: 14 residues. Germline-derived CDR1 and CDR2 are MGHRA and YSYEKL. Trimming removed 1 base from V and 4 bases from J, with 10 bases in between. CDR3 nucleotides: TGCGCCAGCAGCCAAGTTCTGGCTTCCTATGGCTACACCTTC. Encoded protein: CASSQVLASYGYTF.

V and J are TRBV7-2 and TRBJ2-5; possibly TRBD2 for D (6 bases). Germline V gives CDR1 SGHTA, CDR2 FQGNSA. V lost 5 bases, J lost 5 bases, and 21 bases lay in between. CDR3 length: 16 residues. The CDR3 is CASSPEPGLPWETQYF. The CDR3 nucleotides read TGTGCCAGCAGCCCCGAGCCGGGACTCCCATGGGAGACCCAGTACTTC.

The gene calls are TRBV6-1 and TRBJ1-2, with TRBD1 identical over 10 bases. The CDR3 loop spans 15 amino acids. V shed 3 bases and J 2 bases; nucleotides not matched to a gene: 3. CDR1 and CDR2 (germline): MNHNS, SASEGT. CDR3 bases: TGTGCCAGCAGTGACGAGGGACAGGGGAACTATGGCTACACCTTC. Protein product: CASSDEGQGNYGYTF.

V is TRBV7-2 and J is TRBJ2-7; D might be TRBD1 (5 bases). Germline CDR1 is SGHTA and CDR2 is FQGNSA. The CDR3 loop spans 14 amino acids. Trimming shortened V by 5 bases and J by 1 base, and 12 bases separated the two germline ends. CDR3 loop: CASSTGAGSYEQYF. DNA of the CDR3: TGTGCCAGCAGCACAGGTGCCGGTTCCTACGAGCAGTACTTC.

The chain recombines TRBV9 with TRBJ2-6; TRBD1 is a possible D gene (5 bases). This CDR3 has 15 amino acids. Germline CDR1 SGDLS, CDR2 YYNGEE. V lost 3 bases to trimming and J lost 2 bases, with 9 bases between them. The CDR3 is CASSAQGTGANVLTF. CDR3 nucleotides: TGTGCCAGCAGCGCCCAGGGTACTGGGGCCAACGTCCTGACTTTC.

The chain employs TRBV20-1 and TRBJ2-7; TRBD1 is a possible D gene (6 bases). Trimming removed 3 bases from V and 2 bases from J, with 14 bases in between. From germline, CDR1 is DFQATT and CDR2 SNEGSKA (reference sequence). The CDR3 runs 14 residues. This chain's CDR3 is CSASPTGFPYEQYF. The CDR3 DNA sequence: TGCAGTGCTAGTCCTACAGGGTTTCCCTACGAGCAGTACTTC.

V usage is TRBV6-5 and J usage is TRBJ1-6; 7 nucleotides line up with TRBD1. Germline CDR1 is MNHEY and CDR2 is SVGAGI. This CDR3 comprises 15 residues. The trim removed 3 bases at V and 8 bases at J, leaving 7 bases unmatched. The DNA for the CDR3 is TGTGCCAGCAGTTATGGGTACAGGGGTGATTCACCCCTCCACTTT. This gives the protein CASSYGYRGDSPLHF.

J is TRBJ2-7 and V is TRBV27; the D gene is possibly TRBD1 (5 bases). The CDR3 has 17 amino acids. The V gene lost 2 bases and the J gene lost 1 base, with 18 bases spanning the gap. CDR1 and CDR2 (germline): MNHEY, SMNVEV (reference sequence). CDR3 coding DNA: TGTGCCAGCAGTTTAAGGGGTGGTGGCGGCCTTTCCTACGAGCAGTACTTC. Amino acid sequence: CASSLRGGGGLSYEQYF.

The chain employs TRBV5-1 and TRBJ2-7; TRBD1 agrees at 10 bases. V lost 0 bases and J lost 3; bases outside the gene matches: 3. The CDR3 has 15 residues. Germline V gene sequence: CDR1 SGHRS, CDR2 YFSETQ. CDR3 sequence: CASSLDGTGVYEQYF. CDR3 in DNA: TGCGCCAGCAGCTTGGACGGGACAGGGGTCTACGAGCAGTACTTC.